This T cell receptor beta chain was documented in a study of identical twins. TCRdb called the 5' RACE reads again in MiXCR, with one record for every CDR3 protein. The sample records about 660,000 distinct CDR3 sequences, 8.6% being singletons. The CDR3 totals 12 residues. CDR1 and CDR2 from the germline V gene are DFQATT and SNEGSKA (reference sequence). Trimming removed 3 bases at V and 8 bases at J, with 10 bases between. This clonotype showed up just a few times. These same data were also listed under a study on yellow fever vaccine responses in identical twins.

Sequencing was carried out using PBMCs. The receptor was derived from a woman aged 18-29 years in good health. This sequence joins TRBV20-1 and TRBJ2-2; perhaps TRBD1 as D (5 bases). CDR3 sequence (DNA): TGCAGTGCTAGTAGGACAAGTGGGGAGCTGTTTTTT. Its protein is CSASRTSGELFF.